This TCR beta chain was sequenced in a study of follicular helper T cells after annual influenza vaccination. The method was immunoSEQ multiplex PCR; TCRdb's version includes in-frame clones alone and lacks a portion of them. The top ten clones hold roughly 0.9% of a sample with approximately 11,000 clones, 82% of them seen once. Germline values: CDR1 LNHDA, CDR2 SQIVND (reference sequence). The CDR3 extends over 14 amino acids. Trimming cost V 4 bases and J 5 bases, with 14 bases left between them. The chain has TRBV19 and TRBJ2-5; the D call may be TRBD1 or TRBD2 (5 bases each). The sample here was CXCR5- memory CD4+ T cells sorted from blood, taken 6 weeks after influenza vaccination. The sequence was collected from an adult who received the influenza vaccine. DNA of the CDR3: TGTGCCAGTAGTACCGGACGAGGGGCGGAGACCCAGTACTTC. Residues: CASSTGRGAETQYF.